This T cell receptor (beta chain) stems from a study of blood T cells in healthy people across ages. Study conclusions and caveats: The long-lived group displayed more naive CD4+ cells, plus higher diversity, than the aged donors did. CMV status of donors was not determined, possibly confounding expanded clonotype changes.

Primed by a sample-barcoded 5' primer and a J-beta primer mix, a second PCR proceeded for 7 to 11 cycles. MiXCR was run by TCRdb on the 5' RACE reads, yielding one entry per CDR3 protein. Of about 760,000 distinct CDR3 sequences in the sample, more than 55% were seen once. On this clonotype itself: What it binds is unknown. The junction departs from germline at one end; a sequencing error may be responsible.

The CDR3 runs 14 residues. Per germline, CDR1 SGDLS and CDR2 YYNGEE. This sequence joins TRBV9 and TRBJ2-4, with no clear D. Material: blood. The TCR comes from a man aged 40-50 years in good health. The CDR3 DNA reads TGTGCCAGCGGCGTTCCGGATTCCAAAAACATTCAGTACTTC. Its translation: CASGVPDSKNIQYF.